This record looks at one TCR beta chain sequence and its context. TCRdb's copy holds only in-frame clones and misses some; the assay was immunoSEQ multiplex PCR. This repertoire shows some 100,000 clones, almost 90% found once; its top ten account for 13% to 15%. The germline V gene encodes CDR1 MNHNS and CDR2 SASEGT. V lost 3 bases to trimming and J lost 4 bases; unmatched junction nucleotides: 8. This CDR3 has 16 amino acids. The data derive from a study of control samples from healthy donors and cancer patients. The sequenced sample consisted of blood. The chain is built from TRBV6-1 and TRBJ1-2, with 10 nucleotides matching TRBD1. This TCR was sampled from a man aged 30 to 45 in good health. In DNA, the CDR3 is TGTGCCAGCAGTGATGTCAGGGGACAGGGGATCTATGGCTACACCTTC. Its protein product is CASSDVRGQGIYGYTF.